These T cell receptor beta chains were read from a single sample in a study of blood T cell repertoires in COVID-19. The table came from immunoSEQ multiplex PCR; TCRdb's copy has only in-frame clones and leaves some out. The data show 150,000 to 200,000 clones, roughly 90% seen once. The sample was peripheral blood. The receptors derive from a man over 45 with acute or convalescent COVID-19. Each CDR3 is given without its conserved first and last residue.

V gene: TRBV5-6; J gene: TRBJ2-5; CDR3 protein: ASSLTGGAETQY
V gene: TRBV5-1; J gene: TRBJ1-1; CDR3 protein: ASSPGGDSRAF
V gene: TRBV5-1; J gene: TRBJ1-2; CDR3 protein: ASSESGDYGYT
V gene: TRBV28; J gene: TRBJ1-5; CDR3 protein: ASSFRSQPQH
V gene: TRBV2; J gene: TRBJ1-5; CDR3 protein: ASSEGAGNQPQH
V gene: TRBV3-1/TRBV3-2; J gene: TRBJ2-1; CDR3 protein: ASSQGGAPGEQF
V gene: TRBV18; J gene: TRBJ2-7; CDR3 protein: ASSRETGKEYEQY
V gene: TRBV14; J gene: TRBJ2-2; CDR3 protein: ASSAGLAGTGELF
V gene: TRBV28; J gene: TRBJ2-6; CDR3 protein: ASSLQGAGANVLT
V gene: TRBV20-1; J gene: TRBJ2-1; CDR3 protein: SATEGLAGGSYVEQF
V gene: TRBV28; J gene: TRBJ2-4; CDR3 protein: ASGSGQGPDIQY
V gene: TRBV28; J gene: TRBJ1-5; CDR3 protein: ASSGSDRMNQPQH
V gene: TRBV27; J gene: TRBJ2-7; CDR3 protein: ASSPPGLAGFNEQY
V gene: TRBV6-5; J gene: TRBJ1-5; CDR3 protein: ASTPQGGKPQH
V gene: TRBV11-2; J gene: TRBJ1-2; CDR3 protein: ASSWSDRNYGYT
V gene: TRBV6-5; J gene: TRBJ2-3; CDR3 protein: ASRLLAGGTDTQY
V gene: TRBV2; J gene: TRBJ1-2; CDR3 protein: ASNIIGQGAYGYT
V gene: TRBV27; J gene: TRBJ2-7; CDR3 protein: ASSTGLAPYEQY
V gene: TRBV5-6; J gene: TRBJ1-1; CDR3 protein: ASSPGHRNTEAF
V gene: TRBV29-1; J gene: TRBJ2-3; CDR3 protein: SVGASTDTQY
V gene: TRBV6-6; J gene: TRBJ2-7; CDR3 protein: ASGGERTYEQY
V gene: TRBV4-2; J gene: TRBJ2-7; CDR3 protein: ASSQTLVDEQY
V gene: TRBV28; J gene: TRBJ2-3; CDR3 protein: ASSWTSVTDTQY
V gene: TRBV3-1/TRBV3-2; J gene: TRBJ2-5; CDR3 protein: ASSRPTGGHMETQY
V gene: TRBV28; J gene: TRBJ2-3; CDR3 protein: ASSLVFSDTQY
V gene: TRBV10-1; J gene: TRBJ2-2; CDR3 protein: ASSEVRADTGELF
V gene: TRBV3-1/TRBV3-2; J gene: TRBJ1-6; CDR3 protein: ASRAQGLGSPLH
V gene: TRBV28; J gene: TRBJ1-2; CDR3 protein: ASSLGPGYGYT
V gene: TRBV9; J gene: TRBJ1-6; CDR3 protein: ASSSRDRGQSPLH
V gene: TRBV6-5; J gene: TRBJ2-7; CDR3 protein: ASSVALDYEQY
V gene: TRBV18; J gene: TRBJ1-1; CDR3 protein: ASSLRDGTEAF
V gene: TRBV19; J gene: TRBJ1-5; CDR3 protein: ASSIMGQGQPQH
V gene: TRBV28; J gene: TRBJ1-5; CDR3 protein: ASSSGYNQPQH
V gene: TRBV20-1; J gene: TRBJ2-1; CDR3 protein: SASGTSGRALSEQF
V gene: TRBV6-5; J gene: TRBJ2-7; CDR3 protein: ASRQAYEQY
V gene: TRBV12-5; J gene: TRBJ2-7; CDR3 protein: ASGRQGWSYEQY
V gene: TRBV5-1; J gene: TRBJ2-3; CDR3 protein: ASSIGTSGNTDTQY
V gene: TRBV5-6; J gene: TRBJ1-2; CDR3 protein: ASSIGQENYGYT
V gene: TRBV7-9; J gene: TRBJ2-5; CDR3 protein: ASSFPAGGQETQY
V gene: TRBV5-1; J gene: TRBJ1-3; CDR3 protein: ASSLLGQGGNTIY
V gene: TRBV10-3; J gene: TRBJ1-2; CDR3 protein: AIRLSSGGNGYT
V gene: TRBV4-1; J gene: TRBJ1-4; CDR3 protein: ASSQVAGLNEKLF
V gene: TRBV19; J gene: TRBJ1-1; CDR3 protein: ASKAGGTAF
V gene: TRBV10-3; J gene: TRBJ2-2; CDR3 protein: ASGQAFTGELF
V gene: TRBV2; J gene: TRBJ2-3; CDR3 protein: ASTRQTTDTQY
V gene: TRBV5-1; J gene: TRBJ2-7; CDR3 protein: ASSWGTGGSYEQY
V gene: TRBV7-8; J gene: TRBJ1-1; CDR3 protein: ASSQRTGWDTEAF
V gene: TRBV19; J gene: TRBJ1-5; CDR3 protein: ASSRRGADQPQH
V gene: TRBV7-3; J gene: TRBJ2-1; CDR3 protein: ASSLFTGGEQF
V gene: TRBV10-3; J gene: TRBJ2-1; CDR3 protein: AISEPGQSSYNEQF
V gene: TRBV27; J gene: TRBJ1-6; CDR3 protein: ASSLNFRGLASPLH
V gene: TRBV4-3; J gene: TRBJ1-1; CDR3 protein: ASSQDPGNTEAF
V gene: TRBV6-5; J gene: TRBJ1-1; CDR3 protein: ASKFRSEAF
V gene: TRBV7-9; J gene: TRBJ2-5; CDR3 protein: ASSTGTGEETQY